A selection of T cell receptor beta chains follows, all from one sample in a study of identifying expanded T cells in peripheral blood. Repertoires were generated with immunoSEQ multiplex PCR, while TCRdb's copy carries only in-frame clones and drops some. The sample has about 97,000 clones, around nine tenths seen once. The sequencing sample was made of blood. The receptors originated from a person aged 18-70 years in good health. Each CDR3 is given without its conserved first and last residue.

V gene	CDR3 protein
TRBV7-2	ASSLTTYEQY
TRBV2	ASRGGYNEQF
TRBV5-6	ASSPIYRGRGYGYT
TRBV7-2	ASSFYGSNQPQH
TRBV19	ASSHPRGDYGYT
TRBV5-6	ASSGGIDGYSYEQY
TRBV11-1	ASSPTRGYYGYT
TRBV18	ASSTDTWELF
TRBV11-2	ASSLVEQGSTEAF
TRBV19	ASSFGGYSNQPQH
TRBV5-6	ASSWTTGRKGNEQF
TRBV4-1	ASSHLQGAYEQY
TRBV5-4	ASSFEETQY
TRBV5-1	ASSVSPAASTDTQY
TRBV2	ASSFTGETDSPLH
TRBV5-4	ASSSGLVTRDEQF
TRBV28	ASSQETGVINYGYT
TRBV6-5	ASSYGFYGYT
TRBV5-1	ASSPGLAGHYEQY
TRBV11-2	ASRTGQGNQY
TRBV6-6	ASSYEGQYYGYT
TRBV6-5	ASSYGRGSTDTQY
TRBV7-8	ASSLEGDREKLF
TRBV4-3	ASSIAVSSYNEQF
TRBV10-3	AISVTTGELF
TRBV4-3	ASSQEPRGEKLF
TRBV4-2	ASSQPQGDNEQF
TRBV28	ASSLWPPGSVLT
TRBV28	ASSRVYEQY
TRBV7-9	ASSFRGSSSYEQY
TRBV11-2	ASSLGTTQAHYGYT
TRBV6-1	ASSPWGSEAF
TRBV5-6	ASSLGGSDYGYT
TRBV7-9	ASSPSRQGAREKLF
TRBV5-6	ASSSGTGIYEQY
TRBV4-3	ASSQGGGQNYGYT
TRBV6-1	ASTRDTYMNTEAF
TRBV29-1	SVTVGRNTEAF
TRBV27	ASGGGQPQH
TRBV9	ASSEASYNEQF
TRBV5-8	ASSLGSREKLF
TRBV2	ASRTNTEAF
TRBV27	ASSLRRGEKLF
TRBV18	ASSPREEDGYT
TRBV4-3	ASSQDPGSPRGNTIY
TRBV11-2	ASSRILAYQETQY